The subject of this entry is one T cell receptor beta chain. Source study methods: Reference gene primer amplification gave nucleated cell count estimates. Repertoires were generated with immunoSEQ multiplex PCR, while TCRdb's copy carries only in-frame clones and drops some. V, J and clone size reflect that table, while D and trimming were determined from the DNA. The data hold roughly 120,000 clones, with roughly four fifths observed a single time. This sample stems from a study of blood T cell repertoires in COVID-19. Study-level information: COVID-19 samples collected from the United States, Italy and Spain covered acute and convalescent phases. The cDNA or gDNA used as material had been derived from T cells, B-cell-depleted T cells, or PBMCs.

Trimming took 8 bases from V and 0 from J, leaving 17 bases between them. The germline V gene has CDR1 SGHVS and CDR2 FNYEAQ. The CDR3 has 15 residues. The sample was peripheral blood. The TCR comes from an older woman with acute or convalescent COVID-19. The rearrangement links TRBV7-6 to TRBJ2-7; tentative D call: TRBD1 (6 bases). The CDR3 sequence: CASSSLGGHSYEQYF. The CDR3 DNA sequence: TGTGCCAGCTCTTCCCTAGGGGGACACTCCTACGAGCAGTACTTC.